The source of this T cell receptor beta chain is a study of blood T cell repertoires in COVID-19. Germline loops: CDR1 SQVTM, CDR2 ANQGSEA. The CDR3 runs to 14 residues. J gave up 5 bases and V 5 bases, and 8 bases lay outside the gene matches. This clone was seen only once. Per the original methods: Nucleated cell number was recorded as an estimate derived from reference gene primer amplification. Sequencing used immunoSEQ multiplex PCR; TCRdb keeps in-frame clones, though not all of them. That table is the source of V, J and clone size, and D and trimming were worked out from the DNA. The table shows roughly 250,000 clones, with around 82% occurring only once.

The chain couples TRBV29-1 to TRBJ2-2, with TRBD1 matching over 7 bases. The origin of this receptor is an older person with COVID-19, enrolled during active disease. The sequencing sample was made of peripheral blood. The CDR3 coding sequence is TGCAGCGTTCCCCAAACGACAGGGACCGGGGAGCTGTTTTTT. Protein product: CSVPQTTGTGELFF.